The rows below give T cell receptor beta chains drawn from one sample of a study of CD8 T cells in Susac syndrome. TCRdb fed the immunoSEQ multiplex PCR reads into MiXCR, producing one record per CDR3 protein. The repertoire holds tens of thousands of distinct CDR3 sequences, with roughly 92% as singletons. The specimen was CD8+ T cells from PBMCs. These TCRs come from a human donor in good health. Both conserved end residues are part of each CDR3. A D gene is named only where the DNA matches it firmly. For some rows the clone size is stated as once, few or many, or as a class when expanded; others skip it.

>NA|NA|TRBV10-3|TRBJ2-3
CAISERLAHSTDTQYF
TGTGCCATCAGTGAGCGGCTAGCCCACAGCACAGATACGCAGTATTTT
>NA|NA|TRBV7-9|TRBJ1-2
CASSFGLNQKGYTF
TGTGCCAGCAGCTTCGGACTCAATCAAAAGGGCTACACCTTC
>NA|TRBD1|TRBV7-2|TRBJ1-5
CASSPGQGLGQPQHF
TGTGCCAGCAGCCCCGGACAGGGGTTAGGTCAGCCCCAGCATTTT
>NA|NA|TRBV5-1|TRBJ2-1
CATTEDNEQFF
TGCGCCACCACAGAGGACAATGAGCAGTTCTTC
>NA|NA|TRBV20-1|TRBJ1-5
CSARDQDRALLQHF
TGCAGTGCTAGAGATCAGGACAGAGCCCTCCTCCAGCATTTT
>NA|NA|TRBV9|TRBJ2-1
CASSVGDGGSYNEQFF
TGTGCCAGCAGCGTAGGGGACGGGGGATCCTACAATGAGCAGTTCTTC
>NA|NA|TRBV24-1|TRBJ2-1
CATGRPTGAYNEQFF
TGTGCCACCGGAAGACCCACTGGGGCCTACAATGAGCAGTTCTTC
>NA|NA|TRBV27|TRBJ2-3
CATAGDTQYF
TGTGCCACCGCTGGGGATACGCAGTATTTT
>NA|NA|TRBV4-3|TRBJ2-1
CASSQDPPVGGNEQFF
TGCGCCAGCAGCCAAGATCCGCCCGTAGGGGGTAATGAGCAGTTCTTC
>NA|TRBD1|TRBV19|TRBJ1-1
CASSRDSEAFF
TGTGCCAGTAGTAGGGACAGTGAAGCTTTCTTT
>NA|NA|TRBV4-3|TRBJ1-2
CASSQESGALFGYTF
TGCGCCAGCAGCCAAGAGTCAGGGGCGCTTTTTGGCTACACCTTC
>NA|TRBD2|TRBV7-3|TRBJ2-1
CASSPGTSGGAAPSYNEQFF
TGTGCCAGCAGCCCCGGGACTAGCGGGGGGGCTGCCCCAAGCTACAATGAGCAGTTCTTC
>few|NA|TRBV6-6|TRBJ2-7
CASSYSSVAGGEQYF
TGTGCCAGCAGTTACTCGAGTGTGGCTGGGGGCGAGCAGTACTTC
>NA|NA|TRBV28|TRBJ1-5
CASSFLSFWGSNQPQHF
TGTGCCAGCAGTTTCTTGTCCTTTTGGGGGAGCAATCAGCCCCAGCATTTT
>NA|TRBD2|TRBV2|TRBJ2-7
CASSEGLAGEQYF
TGTGCCAGCAGTGAAGGGCTAGCGGGGGAGCAGTACTTC
>few|TRBD1|TRBV28|TRBJ2-7
CASSTTGDDYEQYF
TGTGCCAGCAGTACGACAGGGGACGACTACGAGCAGTACTTC
>NA|NA|TRBV6-5|TRBJ1-5
CASSPWGGGNQPQHF
TGTGCCAGCAGCCCGTGGGGGGGTGGTAATCAGCCCCAGCATTTT
>NA|NA|TRBV11-2|TRBJ1-1
CATRVVSEAFF
TGTGCCACCAGGGTGGTGTCTGAAGCTTTCTTT
>NA|NA|TRBV29-1|TRBJ1-1
CSVEEDRPEAFF
TGCAGCGTTGAAGAGGACCGTCCTGAAGCTTTCTTT
>once|NA|TRBV7-9|TRBJ2-2
CASSQFGADRRNTGELFF
TGTGCCAGCAGCCAGTTTGGGGCCGACAGGCGGAACACCGGGGAGCTGTTTTTT
>once|TRBD1|TRBV12-3/TRBV12-4|TRBJ2-3
CASSFRDRDTDTQYF
TGTGCCAGCAGTTTCCGGGACAGGGACACAGATACGCAGTATTTT
>NA|NA|TRBV2|TRBJ1-5
CASWGVGQPQHF
TGTGCCAGCTGGGGGGTAGGTCAGCCCCAGCATTTT
>NA|NA|TRBV12-3/TRBV12-4|TRBJ2-5
CASSWTVQETQYF
TGTGCCAGCAGTTGGACAGTCCAAGAGACCCAGTACTTC
>NA|TRBD1|TRBV24-1|TRBJ2-7
CATSDLDRVPYEQYF
TGTGCCACCAGTGATTTGGACAGGGTACCCTACGAGCAGTACTTC
>NA|NA|TRBV20-1|TRBJ2-7
CSAVPGRGYEQYF
TGCAGTGCGGTACCGGGACGGGGATACGAGCAGTACTTC
>NA|TRBD1|TRBV29-1|TRBJ2-7
CSVQVFPDRGSLYEQYF
TGCAGCGTTCAGGTCTTTCCGGACAGGGGGTCCCTCTACGAGCAGTACTTC
>NA|TRBD1|TRBV5-5|TRBJ2-7
CASSLARGQGVYEQYF
TGTGCCAGCAGCTTGGCCCGAGGACAGGGGGTTTACGAGCAGTACTTC
>NA|TRBD2|TRBV12-3/TRBV12-4|TRBJ2-1
CASSLAPGTSGGEQFF
TGTGCCAGCAGTTTGGCACCCGGGACTAGCGGGGGGGAGCAGTTCTTC
>NA|TRBD1|TRBV6-2/TRBV6-3|TRBJ2-1
CASSYGTAYNEQFF
TGTGCCAGCAGTTACGGGACAGCCTACAATGAGCAGTTCTTC
>NA|TRBD1|TRBV28|TRBJ2-1
CASSLRQGWVNEQFF
TGTGCCAGCAGTTTGCGACAGGGGTGGGTCAATGAGCAGTTCTTC
>NA|TRBD2|TRBV7-2|TRBJ2-5
CASSLYLAGEGETQYF
TGTGCCAGCAGCTTATACCTAGCGGGGGAGGGTGAGACCCAGTACTTC
>NA|NA|TRBV19|TRBJ1-2
CASSPGGGYGYTF
TGTGCCAGTAGTCCCGGGGGCGGCTATGGCTACACCTTC
>NA|NA|TRBV6-2/TRBV6-3|TRBJ2-3
CASSLTPDTQYF
TGTGCCAGCAGCTTGACACCAGATACGCAGTATTTT
>NA|NA|TRBV6-5|TRBJ1-1
CASSPWTSDTEAFF
TGTGCCAGCAGTCCTTGGACCTCAGACACTGAAGCTTTCTTT
>NA|NA|TRBV27|TRBJ2-7
CASSSNIEGHSYEQYF
TGTGCCAGCAGTTCCAACATCGAGGGGCACTCCTACGAGCAGTACTTC
>NA|NA|TRBV6-5|TRBJ2-2
CASSYVGTGELFF
TGTGCCAGCAGTTACGTCGGTACCGGGGAGCTGTTTTTT
>NA|NA|TRBV7-7|TRBJ2-5
CASSFEGVQETQYF
TGTGCCAGCAGCTTCGAGGGCGTCCAAGAGACCCAGTACTTC
>NA|TRBD1|TRBV9|TRBJ1-2
CASSPPRQGADYGYTF
TGTGCCAGCAGTCCCCCAAGGCAGGGGGCAGACTATGGCTACACCTTC
>NA|TRBD1|TRBV29-1|TRBJ1-5
CSVVGTGGGNQPQHF
TGCAGCGTTGTAGGGACAGGGGGAGGCAATCAGCCCCAGCATTTT
>NA|NA|TRBV12-3/TRBV12-4|TRBJ1-2
CASSPGSQDYGYTF
TGTGCCAGCAGTCCCGGCTCGCAGGACTATGGCTACACCTTC
>once|TRBD2|TRBV7-9|TRBJ2-1
CASSLEGLVPLLDEQFF
TGTGCCAGCAGCTTAGAGGGACTAGTACCGCTTTTGGATGAGCAGTTCTTC
>once|TRBD2|TRBV5-4|TRBJ2-1
CASSFGRGGRINLTYNEQFF
TGTGCCAGCAGCTTCGGGCGGGGGGGCCGTATTAATTTAACCTACAATGAGCAGTTCTTC
>NA|NA|TRBV5-6|TRBJ1-1
CASSLGLAGGRAEAFF
TGTGCCAGCAGCTTGGGCTTGGCGGGGGGTAGAGCTGAAGCTTTCTTT
>NA|NA|TRBV3-1|TRBJ2-7
CASSQVPGLTYEQYF
TGTGCCAGCAGCCAAGTTCCGGGTTTGACCTACGAGCAGTACTTC
>once|NA|TRBV24-1|TRBJ2-7
CATSDSIDRTYEQYF
TGTGCCACCAGTGATTCCATCGACAGAACCTACGAGCAGTACTTC
>NA|TRBD1|TRBV10-3|TRBJ2-1
CAISDGTGEYNEQFF
TGTGCCATCAGTGATGGGACAGGGGAGTACAATGAGCAGTTCTTC
>NA|TRBD1|TRBV13|TRBJ2-7
CASSLEDRDYEQYF
TGTGCCAGCAGCTTGGAGGACAGGGACTACGAGCAGTACTTC
>NA|NA|TRBV7-9|TRBJ1-5
CASSPGGAQPQHF
TGTGCCAGCAGCCCCGGGGGGGCGCAGCCCCAGCATTTT
>NA|NA|TRBV5-1|TRBJ2-7
CASSLLPGLSGEQYF
TGCGCCAGCAGCTTGTTACCCGGTTTGTCAGGCGAGCAGTACTTC
>NA|NA|TRBV7-9|TRBJ1-2
CASSHGGDYGYTF
TGTGCCAGCAGTCATGGGGGAGACTATGGCTACACCTTC
>NA|TRBD1|TRBV6-2/TRBV6-3|TRBJ1-3
CASSPPDRDSGNTIYF
TGTGCCAGCAGCCCTCCGGACAGGGATTCTGGAAACACCATATATTTT
>NA|NA|TRBV28|TRBJ1-1
CASSLMQVRTEAFF
TGTGCCAGCAGTTTGATGCAGGTTCGCACTGAAGCTTTCTTT
>NA|TRBD1|TRBV19|TRBJ2-7
CASSRDRADEQYF
TGTGCCAGTAGCCGGGACAGGGCCGACGAGCAGTACTTC
>NA|NA|TRBV19|TRBJ1-4
CASSITPGQPATNEKLFF
TGTGCCAGTAGTATCACGCCGGGACAACCTGCAACTAATGAAAAACTGTTTTTT
>once|NA|TRBV27|TRBJ1-5
CASSPLPVGGNQPQHF
TGTGCCAGCAGTCCTCTCCCCGTGGGTGGGAATCAGCCCCAGCATTTT
>NA|NA|TRBV9|TRBJ2-5
CASSAPLWGLETQYF
TGTGCCAGCAGCGCACCATTGTGGGGGTTAGAGACCCAGTACTTC
>NA|NA|TRBV6-4|TRBJ2-2
CASSDSYTGELFF
TGTGCCAGCAGTGACTCGTACACCGGGGAGCTGTTTTTT
>NA|TRBD1|TRBV29-1|TRBJ1-2
CSVLGQGGYTF
TGCAGCGTGTTGGGACAGGGAGGCTACACCTTC
>NA|NA|TRBV28|TRBJ2-7
CAGADSSSYEQYF
TGTGCTGGGGCCGACAGCAGCTCCTACGAGCAGTACTTC